What follows are 5 T cell receptor beta chains derived from one specimen sequenced in a study of early T cells in non-severe SARS-CoV-2 infection. MiXCR, applied by TCRdb to the 5' RACE reads, yields one record per CDR3 protein. This sample has some 55,000 distinct CDR3 sequences, with around 12% found just once. What was sequenced was whole blood. The source of these receptors is an adult who was a healthcare worker with PCR-confirmed SARS-CoV-2 infection or an uninfected control (not recorded which).

In its sample, this clonotype was seen once. A read error may explain this, as a much larger clone is one base away. The rearrangement links TRBV28 to TRBJ2-1; weak D call: TRBD2 (5 bases). In germline, CDR1 is MDHEN, CDR2 SYDVKM. CDR3 length equals 14 residues. CDR3 amino acids: CASSIQRRNNEKFF. CDR3 coding DNA: TGTGCCAGCAGTATCCAGCGGCGTAACAATGAGAAGTTCTTC. Combining the CDR3 with reference TRBV28 and TRBJ2-1 gives the whole variable domain DVKVTQSSRYLVKRTGEKVFLECVQDMDHENMFWYRQDPGLGLRLIYFSYDVKMKEKGDIPEGYSVSREKKERFSLILESASTNQTSMYLCASSIQRRNNEKFFGPGTRLTVL.

This clonotype was seen a handful of times. The genes are TRBV9 and TRBJ2-5; 8 bases fit TRBD2. V dropped 3 bases and J dropped 3; count of bases not matched to a gene: 7. This CDR3 contains 15 residues. CDR1 SGDLS and CDR2 YYNGEE come from the germline V gene. This CDR3 reads CASSAGTRGEETQYF. CDR3 nucleotide sequence: TGTGCCAGCAGCGCCGGGACTAGGGGTGAAGAGACCCAGTACTTC.

This clonotype was picked up many times. V is TRBV19 and J is TRBJ2-2; the D is unclear. The germline V and J ends were trimmed by 1 base and 4 bases, with 13 bases remaining between them. Looked up from germline, CDR1 is LNHDA and CDR2 is SQIVND (reference sequence). The CDR3 spans 16 residues. CDR3 amino acids: CASSIGGTVITGELFF. CDR3 DNA: TGTGCCAGTAGTATAGGAGGAACTGTAATCACCGGGGAGCTGTTTTTT.

This clonotype was seen only a few times. The chain recombines TRBV28 with TRBJ2-4, with D possibly called TRBD1 or TRBD2 (6 bases each). The CDR3 has 16 residues. Deletions cut 5 bases from V and 9 bases from J, with 23 bases between. CDR1 is MDHEN, CDR2 SYDVKM, per germline. The CDR3 DNA reads as TGTGCCAGCAGTCTACTCAGGGGTGAGTGGAGGGGCATTCAGTACTTC. This encodes CASSLLRGEWRGIQYF.

This clonotype was counted between two and nine times. The chain links TRBV30 to TRBJ1-5; 10 nucleotides align to TRBD1. Germline CDR1 reads GTSNPN; CDR2 reads SVGIG (reference sequence). This CDR3 has 16 residues. V lost 1 base to trimming and J lost 5 bases; unmatched junction nucleotides: 8. This CDR3 is CAWSGAGQGLDQPQHF. As DNA, the CDR3 is TGTGCCTGGAGTGGGGCGGGACAGGGGCTCGATCAGCCCCAGCATTTT.